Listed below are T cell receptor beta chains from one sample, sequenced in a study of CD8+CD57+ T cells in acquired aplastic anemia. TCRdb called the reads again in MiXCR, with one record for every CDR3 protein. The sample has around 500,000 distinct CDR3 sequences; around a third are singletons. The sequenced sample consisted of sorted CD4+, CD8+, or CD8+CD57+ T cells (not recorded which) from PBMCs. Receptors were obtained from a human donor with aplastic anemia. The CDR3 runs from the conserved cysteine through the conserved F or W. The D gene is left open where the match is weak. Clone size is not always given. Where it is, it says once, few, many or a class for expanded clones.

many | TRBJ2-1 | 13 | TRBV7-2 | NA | TGTGCCAGCAGCTTTGGGCTGTACAATGAGCAGTTCTTC | CASSFGLYNEQFF
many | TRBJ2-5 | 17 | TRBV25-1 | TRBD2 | TGTGCCAGCAGTGAATATAAGTCTAGCGGGAGATTTGAGACCCAGTACTTC | CASSEYKSSGRFETQYF
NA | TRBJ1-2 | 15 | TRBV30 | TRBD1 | TGTGCCTGGAGTGTAGCGGGACAGGGATTCTATGGCTACACCTTC | CAWSVAGQGFYGYTF
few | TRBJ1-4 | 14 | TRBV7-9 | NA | TGTGCCAGCAGCTTAAACCGGGACTATGAAAAACTGTTTTTT | CASSLNRDYEKLFF
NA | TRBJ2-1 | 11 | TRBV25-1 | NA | TGTGCCAGCAGCGATTATTCGTTCGAGTTCTTC | CASSDYSFEFF
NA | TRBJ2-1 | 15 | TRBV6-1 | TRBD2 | TGTGCCAGCAGACTCCAGCGGGATAGGAGCTCTGAGCAGTTCTTC | CASRLQRDRSSEQFF
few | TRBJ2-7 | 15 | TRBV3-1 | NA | TGTGCCAGCAGCCAAGAAGGAGGGACCGGCGACGAGCAGTACTTC | CASSQEGGTGDEQYF
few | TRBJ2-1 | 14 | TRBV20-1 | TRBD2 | TGCAGTGCTAGAGCCTTAGGGACTACGAATGAGCAGTTCTTC | CSARALGTTNEQFF
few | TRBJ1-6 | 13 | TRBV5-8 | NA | TGTGCCAGCATCTGGGATTGGAGTTCACCCCTCCACTTT | CASIWDWSSPLHF
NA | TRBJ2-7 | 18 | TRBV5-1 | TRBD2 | TGCGCCAGCAGCTTGGCGCAGGGACTAGCGGGAGGGAGCGGCGAGCAGTACTTC | CASSLAQGLAGGSGEQYF
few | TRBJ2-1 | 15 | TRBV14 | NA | TGTGCCAGCACCAACAGCTCCGCCTACTACAATGAGCAGTTCTTC | CASTNSSAYYNEQFF
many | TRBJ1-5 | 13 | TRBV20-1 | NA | TGCAGTGCAGCTCAGGGGAGCAATCAGCCCCAGCATTTT | CSAAQGSNQPQHF
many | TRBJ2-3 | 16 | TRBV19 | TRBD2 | TGTGCCAGTAGGGTTGGGACTAGCGGTTCTACAGATACGCAGTATTTT | CASRVGTSGSTDTQYF
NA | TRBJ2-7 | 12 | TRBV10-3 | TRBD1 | TGTGCCATCAGTGAACCGGGGACAGGGACATACTTC | CAISEPGTGTYF
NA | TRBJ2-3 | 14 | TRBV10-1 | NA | TGCGCCAGCAGTGAGTCGTTAAACACAGATACGCAGTATTTT | CASSESLNTDTQYF
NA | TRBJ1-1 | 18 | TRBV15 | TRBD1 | TGTGCCACCGGCAGAGATGGGCGGGACAGGGAGGTGAACACTGAAGCTTTCTTT | CATGRDGRDREVNTEAFF
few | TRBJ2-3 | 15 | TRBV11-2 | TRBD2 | TGTGCCAGCAGCTCAGTAGCGGGGAGCACAGATACGCAGTATTTT | CASSSVAGSTDTQYF
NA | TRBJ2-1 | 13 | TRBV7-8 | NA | TGTGCCAGCAGCCAAGACCCCTACAATGAGCAGTTCTTC | CASSQDPYNEQFF
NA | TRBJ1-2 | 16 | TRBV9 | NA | TGTGCCAGCAGCGACGGGACTCCCGGTTGGGACTATGGCTACACCTTC | CASSDGTPGWDYGYTF
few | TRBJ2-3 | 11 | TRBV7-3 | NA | TGTGCCAGCAGTCGATCGGATACGCAGTATTTT | CASSRSDTQYF
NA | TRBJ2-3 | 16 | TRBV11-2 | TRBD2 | TGTGCCAGCAGCTTAGTTCAGCGGGGGAGGGGAGATACGCAGTATTTT | CASSLVQRGRGDTQYF
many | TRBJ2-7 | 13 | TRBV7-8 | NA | TGTGCCAGCAGCTTAGCTCCGGTTTACGAGCAGTACTTC | CASSLAPVYEQYF
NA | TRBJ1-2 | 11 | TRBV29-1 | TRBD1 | TGCAGCGCCGGGACAGGGGTCGGCTACACCTTC | CSAGTGVGYTF
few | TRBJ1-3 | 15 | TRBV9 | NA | TGTGCCAGCAGCGCCTGGACAGACTCTGGAAACACCATATATTTT | CASSAWTDSGNTIYF
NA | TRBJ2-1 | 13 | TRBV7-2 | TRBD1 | TGTGCCAGCAGCTCATACAGGGGAAATGAGCAGTTCTTC | CASSSYRGNEQFF
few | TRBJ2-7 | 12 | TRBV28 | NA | TGTGCCAGCAGCGGACTTATCTACGAGCAGTACTTC | CASSGLIYEQYF
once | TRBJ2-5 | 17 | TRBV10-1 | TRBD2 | TGCGCCAGCAGTGAGGGACTAGCGGGATGGAACCAAGAGACCCAGTACTTC | CASSEGLAGWNQETQYF
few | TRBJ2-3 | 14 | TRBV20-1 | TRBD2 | TGCAGTGCGGGTCTAGCGGCTAGCACAGATACGCAGTATTTT | CSAGLAASTDTQYF
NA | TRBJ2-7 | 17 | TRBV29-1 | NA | TGCAGCGTTGCGGAGGGGAGAGTGGACCTCTTCTCCTACGAGCAGTACTTC | CSVAEGRVDLFSYEQYF
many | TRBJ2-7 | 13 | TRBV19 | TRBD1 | TGTGCCAGTAGAATGACAGGGTCTGGTGAGCAGTACTTC | CASRMTGSGEQYF
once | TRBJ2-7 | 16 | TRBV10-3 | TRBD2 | TGTGCCATCAGGACTAGCGGGGGGCCCCTATCCTACGAGCAGTACTTC | CAIRTSGGPLSYEQYF
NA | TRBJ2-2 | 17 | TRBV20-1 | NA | TGCAGTGCTCAACGAGGGAGGAGTGTAGCGAACACCGGGGAGCTGTTTTTT | CSAQRGRSVANTGELFF
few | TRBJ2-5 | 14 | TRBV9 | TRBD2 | TGTGCCAGCAGCGGGTCTAGCGGTCAAGAGACCCAGTACTTC | CASSGSSGQETQYF
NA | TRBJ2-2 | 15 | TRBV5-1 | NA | TGCGCCAGCAGCTTGGGTACGTGGAACACCGGGGAGCTGTTTTTT | CASSLGTWNTGELFF
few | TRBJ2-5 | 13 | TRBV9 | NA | TGTGCCAGCAGCACCCAGACCCAAGAGACCCAGTACTTC | CASSTQTQETQYF
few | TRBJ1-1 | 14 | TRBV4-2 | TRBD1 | TGTGCCAGCAGCACAGCGAAACGACAGGGGGTAGCTTTCTTT | CASSTAKRQGVAFF
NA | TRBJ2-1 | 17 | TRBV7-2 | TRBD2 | TGTGCCAGCAGCTTAGCGGGCGGGAGGAGCTCCTACAATGAGCAGTTCTTC | CASSLAGGRSSYNEQFF
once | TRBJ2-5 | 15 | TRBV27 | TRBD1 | TGTGCCAGCAGTACCGGGACAGCAAAGCAAGGGACCCAGTACTTC | CASSTGTAKQGTQYF
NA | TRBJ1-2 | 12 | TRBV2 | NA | TGTGCCAGCCTAGGCCCGGGCTGGGGCTACACCTTC | CASLGPGWGYTF
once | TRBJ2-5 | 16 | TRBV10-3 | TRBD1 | TGTGCCATCAGTACGCTGACAGGGAGTTGGGTGGAGACCCAGTACTTC | CAISTLTGSWVETQYF
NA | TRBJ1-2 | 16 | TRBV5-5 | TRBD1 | TGTGCCAGCAGCTCCAGGACAGGGGACCAGAACTATGGCTACACCTTC | CASSSRTGDQNYGYTF